This is a list of T cell receptor beta chains from one sample in a study of graft-versus-host responses after intestinal transplantation. Their cognate antigens are unknown. Clones were read by immunoSEQ multiplex PCR, and TCRdb kept only the in-frame ones, dropping some. The sample lists some 100,000 clones, roughly 92% seen once, with over 0.06% in the top ten. Here the sequenced sample was unstimulated CD8+ T cells sorted from spleen or lymph node cells, taken before transplant. The source of these receptors is a human donor who was the organ donor for an intestinal transplant. CDR3s include the opening cysteine and the closing phenylalanine or tryptophan. D genes are given only for firm matches. The size entry is marked missing in some rows and otherwise reads once, few, many or a size class.

J | V | D | size | DNA | CDR3
TRBJ2-7 | TRBV10-3 | - | - | TGTGCCATCAGTGAAGTCAGTAAATGGCAGTACTTC | CAISEVSKWQYF
TRBJ2-1 | TRBV7-3 | - | - | TGTGCCAGCAGCCCGTGGGCTAGCGCAATCGGTTCCTACAATGAGCAGTTCTTC | CASSPWASAIGSYNEQFF
TRBJ2-5 | TRBV28 | - | - | TGTGCCAGCAGTCCGACGCTAGTAGTGACGGAAGAGACCCAGTACTTC | CASSPTLVVTEETQYF
TRBJ1-1 | TRBV28 | TRBD1 | - | TGTGCCAGCACCGTCCCGGGACAGGGACCCGCCACTGAAGCTTTCTTT | CASTVPGQGPATEAFF
TRBJ2-7 | TRBV5-6 | - | - | TGTGCCAGCAGCTTATCAACCAGATCGGGACTCGCGTTGGCTGACGAGCAGTACTTC | CASSLSTRSGLALADEQYF
TRBJ1-1 | TRBV19 | - | - | TGTGCCAGTACCTCTGACACAACGGGGACTGAAGCTTTCTTT | CASTSDTTGTEAFF
TRBJ2-7 | TRBV6-1 | - | few | TGTGCCAGCTCCCTTGGGGGGAGCTACGAGCAGTACTTC | CASSLGGSYEQYF
TRBJ2-7 | TRBV10-2 | TRBD2 | - | TGCGCCAGCAGTGACCCACTAGCGGGGGCACCTCCGGGCGAGCAGTACTTC | CASSDPLAGAPPGEQYF
TRBJ1-1 | TRBV7-3 | - | - | TGTGCCAGCGCCCTCCTGGGGGGGATCACTGAAGCTTTCTTT | CASALLGGITEAFF
TRBJ2-7 | TRBV4-1 | - | - | TGCGCCAGCAGCCAGCTTGACAGTAAGGCCTACGAGCAGTACTTC | CASSQLDSKAYEQYF
TRBJ2-7 | TRBV28 | - | - | TGTGCCAGCAGTCCCCACAGGGTTTACGAGCAGTACTTC | CASSPHRVYEQYF
TRBJ2-7 | TRBV5-1 | - | - | TGCGCCAGCAGCTTGTTCGGGGGAACTAACTACGAGCAGTACTTC | CASSLFGGTNYEQYF
TRBJ2-7 | TRBV6-4 | - | - | TGTGCCAGCAGTACCTACAGGGATGGATATTACGAGCAGTACTTC | CASSTYRDGYYEQYF
TRBJ2-7 | TRBV7-9 | - | - | TGTGCCAGCAGCTTAATTGGGAGCCCCGCCTACGAGCAGTACTTC | CASSLIGSPAYEQYF
TRBJ2-5 | TRBV28 | TRBD2 | - | TGTGCCAGCAGGCCAAGGAGGGGTCTAGCGGGAGTCCGGGAGACCCAGTACTTC | CASRPRRGLAGVRETQYF
TRBJ2-3 | TRBV28 | - | once | TGTGCCAGCAGTTGGGAGCGGGTCGCGGATACGCAGTATTTT | CASSWERVADTQYF
TRBJ1-2 | TRBV15 | TRBD1 | - | TGTGCCACCAGCAGAGATCGCGGGACAGACAACTATGGCTACACCTTC | CATSRDRGTDNYGYTF
TRBJ1-1 | TRBV11-3 | - | - | TGTGCCAGCAGCTTAGGTTCGAGCGCTGAAGCTTTCTTT | CASSLGSSAEAFF
TRBJ2-1 | TRBV7-9 | TRBD2 | - | TGTGCCAGCAGCTTAGCAGCGGGGACGTACAATGAGCAGTTCTTC | CASSLAAGTYNEQFF
TRBJ2-5 | TRBV9 | - | - | TGTGCCAGCAGCGTAGGGTGGGCCCTCCAAGAGACCCAGTACTTC | CASSVGWALQETQYF
TRBJ2-2 | TRBV6-1 | - | - | TGTGCCCTCGAATTACTGGAGTTCACCGGGGAGCTGTTTTTT | CALELLEFTGELFF
TRBJ2-2 | TRBV7-2 | - | - | TGTGCCACGCCCCGGGAGACAGGGACACCCGGGGAGCTGTTTTTT | CATPRETGTPGELFF
TRBJ1-2 | TRBV6-1 | TRBD1 | - | TGTGCCAGCACCCGACAGGGTGTACATGGCTACACCTTC | CASTRQGVHGYTF
TRBJ1-1 | TRBV30 | TRBD1 | few | TGTGCCTGGGCGACAGGGGCCCTGAACACTGAAGCTTTCTTT | CAWATGALNTEAFF
TRBJ2-5 | TRBV28 | TRBD2 | - | TGTGCCAGCAGTCCCGGGACTAGCTATAGCGGATCCCAGGAGACCCAGTACTTC | CASSPGTSYSGSQETQYF
TRBJ2-7 | TRBV15 | - | - | TGTGCCACCAGCAGAGAGAGGGATTTCTCCTACGAGCAGTACTTC | CATSRERDFSYEQYF
TRBJ2-2 | TRBV27 | - | - | TGTGCCAGCAGCCAACATTTCACCGGGGAGCTGTTTTTT | CASSQHFTGELFF
TRBJ1-1 | TRBV28 | TRBD1 | once | TGTGCCAGCAGTTTATCTCGTTTCGGACAGGGGAACCTTGGGGCTTTCTTT | CASSLSRFGQGNLGAFF
TRBJ2-5 | TRBV14 | TRBD2 | - | TGTGCCAGCAGCCAAGAGTGGGCGGGAGGGCCAGATAGAGAGACCCAGTACTTC | CASSQEWAGGPDRETQYF
TRBJ2-7 | TRBV13 | TRBD1 | - | TGTGCCAGCAGTCGGACAGGGGACGAGCAGTACTTC | CASSRTGDEQYF
TRBJ2-7 | TRBV28 | - | - | TGTGCCAGCAGTTTTGGAGGCAGGGGCTACGAGCAGTACTTC | CASSFGGRGYEQYF
TRBJ2-7 | TRBV27 | - | - | TGTGCCAGCAGTTTTAGCCGCACGGGGTACGAGCAGTACTTC | CASSFSRTGYEQYF
TRBJ2-5 | TRBV30 | TRBD2 | - | TGTGCCTGGGGACTAGCGGGGGGAAAACCGATCTCCCAAGAGACCCAGTACTTC | CAWGLAGGKPISQETQYF
TRBJ2-5 | TRBV6-5 | - | - | TGTGCCAGTAGGGGCGGACCCTCGGAGACCCAGTACTTC | CASRGGPSETQYF
TRBJ1-6 | TRBV19 | TRBD1 | - | TGTGCCAGTGCAGCCGGGACAGGGGGTTCACCCCTCCACTTT | CASAAGTGGSPLHF
TRBJ2-7 | TRBV29-1 | TRBD2 | - | TGCAGCGTTGAAGAGGGGCTAGCGGGCCGGTACGAGCAGTACTTC | CSVEEGLAGRYEQYF
TRBJ2-2 | TRBV7-6 | TRBD2 | once | TGTGCCAGCATGCCTAGCGGATCGAACACCGGGGAGCTGTTTTTT | CASMPSGSNTGELFF
TRBJ1-2 | TRBV10-3 | TRBD1 | few | TGTGCCAGCGCAGGGGGCTCTAGCTATGGCTACACCTTC | CASAGGSSYGYTF
TRBJ2-2 | TRBV4-1 | - | - | TGCGCCAGCGGACTTTCCGGGCCCTTTAACACCGGGGAGCTGTTTTTT | CASGLSGPFNTGELFF
TRBJ2-1 | TRBV5-1 | - | - | TGCGCCAGCACGAACTACCCAAGCTCCTACAATGAGCAGTTCTTC | CASTNYPSSYNEQFF
TRBJ2-5 | TRBV11-2 | TRBD2 | - | TGTGCCAGCAGACTCAAGGATGAGGGAGGGCTCTCGGAGACCCAGTACTTC | CASRLKDEGGLSETQYF
TRBJ2-5 | TRBV27 | TRBD2 | - | TGTGCCAGCAGTGCCTCACTAGCGGGGAAAGAGACCCAGTACTTC | CASSASLAGKETQYF
TRBJ2-3 | TRBV6-5 | TRBD2 | - | TGTGCCAGCAGCCGGACTAGCGGGAGGGCAGATACGCAGTATTTT | CASSRTSGRADTQYF
TRBJ2-1 | TRBV9 | TRBD2 | - | TGTGCCAGCAGCTTTTCCCTAGCGGGAGTTGCGGATGAGCAGTTCTTC | CASSFSLAGVADEQFF
TRBJ2-4 | TRBV9 | - | - | TGTGCCAGCAGCGTAGTGTCGATTCCGGGAGCCAAAAACATTCAGTACTTC | CASSVVSIPGAKNIQYF
TRBJ1-6 | TRBV19 | - | - | TGTGCCAGTAGTATTTTCGGGAGCTCCTATAATTCACCCCTCCACTTT | CASSIFGSSYNSPLHF
TRBJ2-3 | TRBV5-1 | - | - | TGCGCCAGCAGCTTGGGAGGGATCGGCGGCACAGATACGCAGTATTTT | CASSLGGIGGTDTQYF
TRBJ2-3 | TRBV9 | - | - | TGTGCCAGCAGCGTAGCAGCGGCTAGCACAGATACGCAGTATTTT | CASSVAAASTDTQYF
TRBJ2-5 | TRBV25-1 | - | - | TGTGCCAGCAGTGAATCTCGGCGGGGAGAGTACCAAGAGACCCAGTACTTC | CASSESRRGEYQETQYF
TRBJ2-4 | TRBV13 | - | - | TGTGCCAGCAGCTTAGGCCTCGGGGGCATTCAGTACTTC | CASSLGLGGIQYF
TRBJ1-2 | TRBV25-1 | TRBD1 | few | TGTGCCAGCAGTGAATTGGGGACAGACTTATATGGCTACACCTTC | CASSELGTDLYGYTF
TRBJ1-1 | TRBV30 | TRBD1 | - | TGTGCCTGGACAGGGGGCATCACTGAAGCTTTCTTT | CAWTGGITEAFF
TRBJ2-3 | TRBV5-5 | TRBD1 | - | TGTGCCAGCAGCAGAAGGACAGGGCTATATACGCAGTATTTT | CASSRRTGLYTQYF
TRBJ2-7 | TRBV27 | - | - | TGTGCCAGCAGTATTGGAGGGCTGGACGAGCAGTACTTC | CASSIGGLDEQYF